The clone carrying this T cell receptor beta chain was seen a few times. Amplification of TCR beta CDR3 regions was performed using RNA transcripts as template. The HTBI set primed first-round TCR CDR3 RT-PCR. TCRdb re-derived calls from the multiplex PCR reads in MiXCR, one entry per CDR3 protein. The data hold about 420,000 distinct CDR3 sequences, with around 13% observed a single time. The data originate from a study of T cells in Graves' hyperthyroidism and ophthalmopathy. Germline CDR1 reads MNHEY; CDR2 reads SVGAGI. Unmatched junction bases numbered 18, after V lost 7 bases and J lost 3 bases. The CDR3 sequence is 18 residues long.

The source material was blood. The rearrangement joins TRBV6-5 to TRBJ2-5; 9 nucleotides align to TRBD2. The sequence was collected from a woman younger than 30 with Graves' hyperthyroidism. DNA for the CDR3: TGTGCCAGCAATACTCGACTAGCGGACTGGCGTCGGAAAGAGACCCAGTACTTC. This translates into CASNTRLADWRRKETQYF.